A single sample gave rise to the 5 T cell receptor beta chains below, sequenced in a study of Ad26.COV2.S vaccination and SARS-CoV-2 variants. Treatment given: about 20 received Ad26.COV2.S at low or high dose, single or two shots; five or six received placebo; per-sample allocation not given. Samples analyzed were those drawn on day 63 after the first vaccine or placebo injection. Sequencing used immunoSEQ multiplex PCR; TCRdb keeps in-frame clones, though not all of them. The sample has approximately 400,000 clones, about 85% seen once. Sequencing was performed on peripheral blood, taken in a trial of Ad26.COV2.S vaccine versus placebo. These receptors originate from a person aged 18-60 years who received the Ad26.COV2.S COVID-19 vaccine or a placebo.

V and J are TRBV29-1 and TRBJ2-7; D might be TRBD2 (5 bases). Trimming stripped 3 bases from V and 3 bases from J, with 12 bases between. CDR1 and CDR2 from the germline V gene are SQVTM and ANQGSEA. The CDR3 length is 13 residues. In nucleotides, the CDR3 is TGCAGCGTTGACGGGGAAGGGTACTACGAGCAGTACTTC. The encoded protein is CSVDGEGYYEQYF.

This clone was found many times. The J gene is TRBJ2-5, the V gene TRBV19; 8 bases agree with TRBD2. V lost 6 bases and J lost 3; bases outside the gene matches: 3. The CDR3 runs to 13 residues. The V gene's germline CDR1 is LNHDA and CDR2 SQIVND (reference sequence). Written as DNA, the CDR3 is TGTGCCAGTAGAGGGACTAGAAAAGAGACCCAGTACTTC. This sequence encodes CASRGTRKETQYF.

This chain joins TRBV6-1 and TRBJ2-7, with 8 bases fitting TRBD1. The CDR3 loop spans 18 amino acids. Germline lookup yields CDR1 MNHNS and CDR2 SASEGT. The V segment lost 0 bases and the J segment 0 bases; nucleotides outside the gene matches: 10. CDR3 sequence reads: CASSEAILRTGSSYEQYF. The CDR3 region has the DNA TGTGCCAGCAGTGAAGCCATTCTCCGGACAGGGAGCTCCTACGAGCAGTACTTC.

The chain is built from TRBV10-3 and TRBJ2-1; TRBD1 matches 7 bases. The CDR3 runs 14 residues. Germline-derived CDR1 and CDR2 are ENHRY and SYGVKD. V shed 3 bases, J shed 9 bases, and the junction held 8 bases outside the gene matches. The CDR3 sequence is CAISESDRWGEQFF. DNA of the CDR3: TGTGCCATCAGTGAATCGGACAGGTGGGGTGAGCAGTTCTTC.

The chain couples TRBV7-2 to TRBJ2-5; possibly TRBD1 for D (6 bases). The CDR3 is 15 amino acids. Trimming removed 2 bases at V and 5 bases at J, with 15 bases between. Germline V gene data show CDR1 as SGHTA and CDR2 as FQGNSA. The CDR3 DNA reads as TGTGCCAGCAGCTTACAGGGGTCCTTGATGGAGACCCAGTACTTC. Its translation: CASSLQGSLMETQYF.